These 17 T cell receptor beta chains originate from one sample sequenced in a study of T-cell memory formation after mild COVID-19. TCRdb redid the calling of the 5' RACE reads with MiXCR, one entry per CDR3 protein. The sample yields about 560,000 distinct CDR3 sequences, about a fifth seen once. The sample taken for sequencing was PBMCs or a T cell subset sorted from them (not recorded which). Receptor source: an adult woman who had mild COVID-19 (a few samples of this study predate the infection). Cell type and time point are not known.

This clonotype came up once. The V gene is TRBV5-1, the J gene TRBJ2-3, with TRBD2 identical over 11 bases. The germline V gene encodes CDR1 SGHRS and CDR2 YFSETQ. There are 14 residues in the CDR3. V trimming: 3 bases; J trimming: 7 bases; junction bases outside the gene matches: 4. Written as DNA, the CDR3 is TGCGCCAGCAGCTGGCTAGCGGGGGGAAATACGCAGTATTTT. Translating it yields CASSWLAGGNTQYF. The whole variable domain, filled in from reference TRBV5-1 and TRBJ2-3, reads KAGVTQTPRYLIKTRGQQVTLSCSPISGHRSVSWYQQTPGQGLQFLFEYFSETQRNKGNFPGRFSGRQFSNSRSEMNVSTLELGDSALYLCASSWLAGGNTQYFGPGTRLTVL.

The V call is TRBV6-2 or TRBV6-3, the J call TRBJ1-1; the match to TRBD1 covers 8 bases. This CDR3 contains 14 residues. Germline CDR1 reads MNHEY; CDR2 reads SVGEGT. Germline trimming cut 6 bases from V and 6 bases from J; bases unmatched to any gene: 9. CDR3 protein: CASRPQGDVAEAFF. CDR3 nucleotides: TGTGCCAGCAGGCCACAGGGGGATGTTGCTGAAGCTTTCTTT.

The J gene is TRBJ2-6, the V gene TRBV20-1, with D unresolved. V was pared by 0 bases and J by 0 bases, with 9 bases between. This CDR3 spans 16 amino acids. CDR1 and CDR2 (germline): DFQATT, SNEGSKA (reference sequence). The CDR3 DNA sequence: TGCAGTGCTAGAGACAGAATTAACTCTGGGGCCAACGTCCTGACTTTC. Protein sequence: CSARDRINSGANVLTF.

This clonotype was observed a few times. The CDR3 DNA is TGCAGCGTCCAAATCCCGACAGGGTCAAAACTGTTTTTT. It translates to CSVQIPTGSKLFF. The V and J genes are TRBV29-1 and TRBJ1-4, with 7 bases aligning to TRBD1. This CDR3 has 13 residues. CDR1 and CDR2 (germline): SQVTM, ANQGSEA. Trimming cost V 6 bases and J 10 bases; bases outside gene matches: 11.

In its sample, this clonotype was seen a few times. CDR3 sequence (DNA): TGTGCCACCAGTGCCAGGGGGGTGGGTCAGCCCCAGCATTTT. Translating gives CATSARGVGQPQHF. The rearrangement uses TRBV24-1 and TRBJ1-5; the match to TRBD1 covers 7 bases. The germline CDR1 and CDR2 sequences are KGHDR and SFDVKD. V was clipped by 5 bases and J by 6 bases; unmatched bases: 6. CDR3 length: 14 residues.

V is TRBV2 and J is TRBJ2-1; 8 bases match TRBD2. The CDR3 covers 16 residues. V lost 3 bases to trimming and J lost 3 bases; unmatched junction nucleotides: 7. Germline V CDR1 and CDR2: SNHLY, FYNNEI. The CDR3 DNA is TGTGCCAGCAGTGACCCTAGCGGGCCCAACTACAATGAGCAGTTCTTC. It codes for CASSDPSGPNYNEQFF.

The chain combines TRBV6-2 or TRBV6-3 with TRBJ2-1, with 7 bases identical to TRBD2. The CDR3 is made up of 16 amino acids. V lost 5 bases and J lost 6; bases outside the gene matches: 13. Germline assignment: CDR1 MNHEY and CDR2 SVGEGT. DNA for the CDR3: TGTGCCAGCAGTCCCGCCTTGGGGGGGTGGGGCAATGAGCAGTTCTTC. It codes for CASSPALGGWGNEQFF.

V usage is TRBV5-5 and J usage is TRBJ2-7; 9 bases match TRBD1. The CDR3 consists of 15 residues. Unmatched junction bases numbered 7, after V lost 3 bases and J lost 3 bases. Germline V gene data show CDR1 as SGHKS and CDR2 as YYEKEE (reference sequence). CDR3 bases: TGTGCCAGCAGCTCGGTACAGGGGGCTATCTACGAGCAGTACTTC. Translated: CASSSVQGAIYEQYF.

This clonotype occurred a few times. The J gene is TRBJ2-1, the V gene TRBV24-1; perhaps TRBD1 as D (6 bases). CDR1 is KGHDR, CDR2 SFDVKD, per germline. V was shortened by 6 bases and J by 6 bases, with 14 bases between the two germline ends. The CDR3 is made up of 14 amino acids. The CDR3 loop is CATSSAGEGNEQFF. The CDR3 DNA is TGTGCCACCAGTTCGGCAGGGGAAGGCAATGAGCAGTTCTTC.

This clonotype was recorded a few times. The J gene is TRBJ2-7, the V gene TRBV20-1, with a possible D match to TRBD1 (5 bases). The V gene lost 0 bases and the J gene lost 0 bases, with 12 bases spanning the gap. Germline CDR1 is DFQATT and CDR2 is SNEGSKA (reference sequence). CDR3 length equals 15 residues. CDR3 nucleotide sequence: TGCAGTGCTAGAGATCTGGACGACAGCTCCTACGAGCAGTACTTC. Protein sequence: CSARDLDDSSYEQYF.

The rearrangement uses TRBV12-2 and TRBJ2-3; no check of the table's D call, TRBD1, against the DNA was made. TRBV12-2 is a pseudogene locus. This CDR3 is 19 amino acids long. CDR3 coding DNA: TGTGCAAGTCGCCATGGAAGGGGGGGCCACCTGAAAGATGCAGATACGCAGTATTTT. This encodes CASRHGRGGHLKDADTQYF.

The chain couples TRBV12-3 or TRBV12-4 to TRBJ1-1, with no clear D. The CDR3 has 11 residues. The V and J ends lost 7 bases and 7 bases respectively, with 10 bases between them. Here the CDR3 reads CASIIGIEAFF. The CDR3, as DNA: TGTGCCAGCATAATAGGAATTGAAGCTTTCTTT.

This clonotype was seen just once. This chain connects TRBV11-3 to TRBJ2-1; the D gene is possibly TRBD1 (6 bases). CDR3 length equals 15 residues. Germline loops: CDR1 SGHNT, CDR2 YENEEA. Trimming left V 4 bases short and J 9 bases short, with 19 bases between. The CDR3 reads CASSSGWQGLGEQFF. The CDR3 DNA reads as TGTGCCAGCAGCTCCGGGTGGCAGGGGCTCGGTGAGCAGTTCTTC.

J is TRBJ1-2 and V is TRBV12-3 or TRBV12-4; TRBD1 aligns across 8 bases. Losses at the gene ends were 6 bases for V and 2 bases for J; bases not matched to a gene: 5. This CDR3 is built from 14 residues. CDR3 DNA: TGTGCCAGCAGCAAAAGACAGGGGAACTATGGCTACACCTTC. Translation gives CASSKRQGNYGYTF.

This clonotype was counted only a few times. V gene TRBV20-1 combines with J gene TRBJ2-7; TRBD1 or TRBD2 may be the D gene (5 bases each). V was cut by 6 bases and J by 1 base, with 22 bases left in between. The germline V gene has CDR1 DFQATT and CDR2 SNEGSKA (reference sequence). CDR3 size: 16 residues. The CDR3 coding sequence is TGCAGTGCGGCGATCCCGCGGGCAGACAGTTCCTACGAGCAGTACTTC. This encodes CSAAIPRADSSYEQYF.

This clonotype has a count of ten or more. The chain carries TRBV7-2 and TRBJ2-5; possible D gene TRBD1, 6 bases. Germline V gene lookup returns CDR1 SGHTA and CDR2 FQGNSA. CDR3 size: 14 residues. With 1 base removed from V and 5 bases from J, the gap between germline ends came to 11 bases. Here the CDR3 reads CASSLGRGEETQYF. In DNA, the CDR3 is TGTGCCAGCAGCTTAGGCAGGGGCGAGGAGACCCAGTACTTC.

This clonotype was seen only a few times. The V and J genes are TRBV4-2 and TRBJ2-1; D gene uncertain. With 6 bases removed from V and 5 bases from J, the gap between germline ends came to 11 bases. This CDR3 has 13 residues. Germline CDR1 is LGHNA and CDR2 is YNFKEQ. CDR3 in DNA: TGTGCCAGCAGACAGACTTCGAACAATGAGCAGTTCTTC. Translation: CASRQTSNNEQFF.